This T cell receptor (beta chain) was captured in a study of T cell responses to AZD1222 COVID-19 vaccine (dated by TCRdb to the early 2020s). Regarding the study in general: TCR sequencing was performed for 230 to 250 trial participants, of whom some 200 were given two doses of AZD1222 and approximately 25 were given two doses of MenACWY control vaccine. Trial participants were enrolled by age into 18-55, 56-69 and 70-plus year subgroups, with about 150, 27 and 61 TCR-sequenced participants respectively. Paper-wide results and their limitations: Reportedly, close to half of the unique spike-specific TCRs recognized epitopes lying outside the regions that are mutated in the B.1.351 and B.1.1.7 variants. Conclusions about previously exposed vaccinees are limited because only five to seven AZD1222 recipients were SARS-CoV-2 seropositive at baseline. Most participants were white British and females outnumbered males, and the authors suggested that clonal diversity may have been underestimated. No day 14 peak-response samples were available, so repertoires were characterized only after the peak T cell response. After two AZD1222 doses, spike-specific TCR breadth and depth were significantly higher than at day 0 and than in MenACWY recipients. Vaccine-associated CD4 TCRs spanned the whole spike protein, with dominant responses in regions 160-218 and 743-854. In the small 56-69-year group, the increase in depth fell short of significance, most likely because of low power.

A word on this clone: Its antigen is currently not known. Base qualities are not recorded, but no much larger clone differs from it by a single base.

There are 19 amino acids in the CDR3, from cysteine to phenylalanine inclusive. Here the CDR3 DNA is all that survives: 57 bases in frame from base 1. The germline V gene gives CDR1 as SGHNT and CDR2 as YENEEA. V and J are trimmed by 1 base and 3 bases, and the gene matches miss 14 bases of the junction. The time point label, as the study defines it: about 28 days (+/-7) after the second vaccine dose. Because spike-specific TCR depth and breadth did not differ between the two schedules, AZD1222 recipients who got a second dose at roughly 4 weeks were pooled with those who got a second dose at roughly 12 weeks. Samples from vaccinated people were obtained from the UK trials COV001 and COV002, which included a single-blind randomized controlled phase 2/3 trial of AZD1222 (ChAdOx1 nCoV-19) in healthy adults. Trial participant PBMC samples were collected at day 0 and day 28 after the second dose for TCRbeta chain sequencing.

The CDR3 regions of human TCRbeta chains were analyzed by immunosequencing. The study's processing was this. TCRs in the repertoires were compared against a reference library of SARS-CoV-2-specific TCRs that had been generated with the MIRA antigen-specificity platform. Breadth meant the fraction of unique TCRs that were SARS-CoV-2-associated, whereas depth meant the fraction of total T cells that were SARS-CoV-2-associated. Using the MIRA data, each spike-specific TCR was assigned both to the spike region to which the TCR was reactive and to a CD4 or CD8 class. Log10-transformed breadth and depth values were compared by one-way ANOVA with Sidak's multiple comparisons tests. Drawn from immuneACCESS, this table holds only the in-frame rearrangements with V and J called that TCRdb kept. Clones are partly lost; checked studies trace under half to an unresolved V gene and leave the rest unexplained. That table gives V, J and clone size, and the DNA gave D and trimming. The sample profile shows 90,000 to 100,000 clones; approximately 90% of them were found once. The ten largest make up 9% to 13% of the sample.

Here the sequenced sample was peripheral blood, taken 28 days after the second AZD1222 dose. The sequence is built from TRBV11-3 and TRBJ2-3; 9 middle bases align to TRBD2. The TCR comes from an adult who received the AZD1222 COVID-19 vaccine. CDR3 protein: CASSLGEIHVAGETDTQYF. The bases read TGTGCCAGCAGCTTAGGAGAGATTCACGTAGCGGGGGAAACAGATACGCAGTATTTT.